The 29 T cell receptor beta chains below were found in one sample sequenced in a study of CD8 T cells in ankylosing spondylitis. TCRdb passed the 5' RACE reads through MiXCR, listing each CDR3 protein once. The sample has about 27,000 distinct CDR3 sequences, approximately 7.9% seen once. The material sequenced was blood. Every receptor here comes from a male donor with ankylosing spondylitis or in good health (not recorded which).

V is TRBV28 and J is TRBJ1-5; maybe TRBD1 (6 bases). Trimming left V 3 bases short and J 7 bases short, with 13 bases between. The germline gives CDR1 MDHEN, CDR2 SYDVKM. The CDR3 contains 14 residues. The CDR3 spells CASSFPGTSQPQHF. In nucleotides, the CDR3 is TGTGCCAGCAGTTTCCCCGGGACATCCCAGCCCCAGCATTTT.

This clonotype came up a few times. CDR3 bases: TGTGCCAGCAGTCGAACCGGGACAGGGGGCCGGCTCGGAAAACTGTTTTTT. It specifies CASSRTGTGGRLGKLFF. This sequence joins TRBV27 and TRBJ1-4; 12 positions agree with TRBD1. CDR1 and CDR2 from the germline V gene are MNHEY and SMNVEV (reference sequence). V lost 5 bases to trimming and J lost 10 bases; unmatched junction nucleotides: 14. This CDR3 contains 17 residues.

The chain carries TRBV5-1 and TRBJ1-4; TRBD1 agrees at 9 bases. The CDR3 sequence is 16 residues long. Germline V gene lookup returns CDR1 SGHRS and CDR2 YFSETQ. Trimming removed 4 bases from V and 6 bases from J; junction bases left unmatched: 10. Here the CDR3 DNA reads TGCGCCAGCAGCGCCGCAACCGGGACAGGGTATGAAAAACTGTTTTTT. It specifies CASSAATGTGYEKLFF. The full variable domain, in which reference TRBV5-1 and TRBJ1-4 provide the parts outside the CDR3, is KAGVTQTPRYLIKTRGQQVTLSCSPISGHRSVSWYQQTPGQGLQFLFEYFSETQRNKGNFPGRFSGRQFSNSRSEMNVSTLELGDSALYLCASSAATGTGYEKLFFGSGTQLSVL.

The chain is built from TRBV25-1 and TRBJ2-3; 11 bases line up with TRBD1. The CDR3 has 16 amino acids. The V and J ends lost 2 bases and 4 bases, in that order; junction bases with no gene match: 5. From germline, CDR1 is MGHDK and CDR2 SYGVNS. The CDR3 DNA sequence: TGTGCCAGCAGTGAAGGCGGACAGGGGGCTGCAGATACGCAGTATTTT. Amino acid sequence: CASSEGGQGAADTQYF.

Many counts were recorded for this clonotype. CDR3 bases: TGCAGCGTCATTACGGGACAGCGGCAAGAGACCCAGTACTTC. This codes for CSVITGQRQETQYF. The rearrangement joins TRBV29-1 to TRBJ2-5, with 7 bases aligning to TRBD1. Unmatched junction bases numbered 9, after V lost 6 bases and J lost 2 bases. CDR3 length: 14 residues. CDR1 is SQVTM, CDR2 ANQGSEA, per germline.

The chain joins TRBV29-1 to TRBJ1-5; 7 bases agree with TRBD1. Germline values: CDR1 SQVTM, CDR2 ANQGSEA. This CDR3 has 14 amino acids. V gave up 4 bases and J gave up 5 bases; unmatched junction bases: 8. Here the CDR3 reads CSVGQGGKDQPQHF. The CDR3 coding sequence is TGCAGCGTTGGTCAGGGGGGTAAGGATCAGCCCCAGCATTTT.

This clonotype was observed a handful of times. The CDR3 bases are TGTGCCAGCACCGGGTCACAGGGACGCTCCTACGAGCAGTACTTC. It is translated as CASTGSQGRSYEQYF. The chain uses TRBV28 and TRBJ2-7; a weak D match, TRBD1 (6 bases). Germline values: CDR1 MDHEN, CDR2 SYDVKM. This CDR3 is 15 amino acids long. Trimming stripped 7 bases from V and 0 bases from J, with 16 bases between.

The chain recombines TRBV20-1 with TRBJ1-3; the match to TRBD1 covers 8 bases. Losses at the gene ends were 2 bases for V and 4 bases for J; bases not matched to a gene: 10. There are 16 residues in the CDR3. From germline, CDR1 is DFQATT and CDR2 SNEGSKA (reference sequence). The CDR3 DNA follows: TGCAGTGCTAGAAGGGTTAGGACAGGGCCAGGAAACACCATATATTTT. It yields the protein CSARRVRTGPGNTIYF.

J is TRBJ2-7 and V is TRBV7-7; D is possibly TRBD2 (6 bases). The CDR3 length is 14 residues. Germline V gene lookup returns CDR1 SSHAT and CDR2 FNYEAQ (reference sequence). Trimming cost V 5 bases and J 7 bases, with 18 bases left between them. CDR3 sequence reads: CASSPGTPKGEQYF. The CDR3 DNA reads TGTGCCAGCAGCCCGGGGACTCCGAAGGGGGAGCAGTACTTC. The complete variable domain, with remaining parts taken from reference TRBV7-7 and TRBJ2-7, reads GAGVSQSPRYKVTKRGQDVTLRCDPISSHATLYWYQQALGQGPEFLTYFNYEAQPDKSGLPSDRFSAERPEGSISTLTIQRTEQRDSAMYRCASSPGTPKGEQYFGPGTRLTVT.

J is TRBJ2-2 and V is TRBV6-5; the match to TRBD2 covers 13 bases. V dropped 8 bases and J dropped 6; count of bases not matched to a gene: 21. The CDR3 contains 20 residues. Germline V gene data show CDR1 as MNHEY and CDR2 as SVGAGI. In DNA form, the CDR3 reads TGTGCCAGCCTCCCCGACGGCACTAGCGGGAGGGCCGTCATTCCCGGGGAGCTGTTTTTT. This encodes CASLPDGTSGRAVIPGELFF.

The rearrangement joins TRBV5-5 to TRBJ2-7; TRBD2 is a possible D gene (5 bases). V was clipped by 4 bases and J by 4 bases, with 12 bases between them. This CDR3 is built from 13 residues. Germline CDR1 is SGHKS and CDR2 is YYEKEE (reference sequence). Written as DNA, the CDR3 is TGTGCCAGCAGCGGGATACTAGATTACGAGCAGTACTTC. It translates to CASSGILDYEQYF.

The V and J genes are TRBV29-1 and TRBJ2-4; no clear D. The V and J ends lost 4 bases and 1 base respectively, with 8 bases between them. Germline V gene lookup returns CDR1 SQVTM and CDR2 ANQGSEA. This CDR3 contains 13 residues. The CDR3 bases are TGCAGCGTTGGTAGTATGGCCAAAAACATTCAGTACTTC. Its protein is CSVGSMAKNIQYF.

This clonotype was seen at least ten times. The J gene is TRBJ2-5, the V gene TRBV6-2 or TRBV6-3, with D possibly being TRBD2 (6 bases). Trimming removed 5 bases from V and 1 base from J, with 11 bases in between. Germline CDR1 reads MNHEY; CDR2 reads SVGEGT. The CDR3 sequence is 14 residues long. DNA for the CDR3: TGTGCCAGCAGTCACGGGGGTACCCAAGAGACCCAGTACTTC. This translates into CASSHGGTQETQYF.

This clonotype was found a few times. This chain joins TRBV24-1 and TRBJ2-3, with 9 bases matching TRBD2. The CDR3 runs 15 residues. The V segment lost 9 bases and the J segment 4 bases; nucleotides outside the gene matches: 10. In germline, CDR1 is KGHDR, CDR2 SFDVKD. The CDR3 nucleotides are TGTGCCACCGCCAATGGCGGGAGGGACGCAGATACGCAGTATTTT. Protein: CATANGGRDADTQYF.

The V gene is TRBV4-2, the J gene TRBJ2-2; a possible D gene is TRBD1 (5 bases). V lost 3 bases and J 2 bases, leaving 7 bases between the germline ends. The CDR3 has 14 residues. The germline CDR1 and CDR2 sequences are LGHNA and YNFKEQ. CDR3 sequence: CASSQGPNTGELFF. DNA of the CDR3: TGTGCCAGCAGCCAGGGGCCCAACACCGGGGAGCTGTTTTTT.

The J gene is TRBJ2-5, the V gene TRBV25-1; 9 positions agree with TRBD2. Germline loops: CDR1 MGHDK, CDR2 SYGVNS. V was clipped by 2 bases and J by 4 bases; unmatched bases: 5. The CDR3 runs to 15 residues. CDR3 nucleotide sequence: TGTGCCAGCAGTGAAACCGGGACTAGCTTAGAGACCCAGTACTTC. Residues: CASSETGTSLETQYF.

This clonotype was found a few times. The chain combines TRBV5-1 with TRBJ2-3, with 13 nucleotides matching TRBD2. V gave up 4 bases and J gave up 1 base; unmatched junction bases: 6. CDR1 and CDR2 from the germline V gene are SGHRS and YFSETQ. This CDR3 has 17 amino acids. The CDR3 here is CASSSGLAGVGTDTQYF. The CDR3 nucleotides are TGCGCCAGCAGCAGCGGACTAGCGGGGGTGGGCACAGATACGCAGTATTTT.

The chain joins TRBV5-1 to TRBJ1-1, with a weak D call TRBD1 (6 bases). The CDR3 runs to 14 residues. Deletions cut 4 bases from V and 5 bases from J, with 15 bases between. CDR1 SGHRS and CDR2 YFSETQ come from the germline V gene. CDR3 region: CASSDAGDRTEAFF. The CDR3 DNA reads TGCGCCAGCAGCGACGCAGGGGATCGGACTGAAGCTTTCTTT.

This clonotype came up a few times. V is TRBV23-1 and J is TRBJ2-3; 10 bases agree with TRBD2. TRBV23-1 is given ORF status, its function remaining uncertain. V shed 3 bases, J shed 2 bases, and the junction held 5 bases outside the gene matches. The CDR3 is made up of 16 amino acids. CDR3 protein: CASSQGLAGVTDTQYF. CDR3 nucleotide sequence: TGCGCCAGCAGTCAGGGTCTAGCGGGGGTCACAGATACGCAGTATTTT.

This clonotype turned up a few times. This sequence joins TRBV29-1 and TRBJ1-1; TRBD1 agrees at 8 bases. Germline CDR1 SQVTM, CDR2 ANQGSEA. J gave up 0 bases and V 7 bases, and 4 bases lay outside the gene matches. CDR3 length: 13 residues. The CDR3 spells CSATGGVNTEAFF. DNA for the CDR3: TGCAGCGCTACAGGGGGAGTGAACACTGAAGCTTTCTTT. The variable domain in full, completed from reference TRBV29-1 and TRBJ1-1, reads SAVISQKPSRDICQRGTSLTIQCQVDSQVTMMFWYRQQPGQSLTLIATANQGSEATYESGFVIDKFPISRPNLTFSTLTVSNMSPEDSSIYLCSATGGVNTEAFFGQGTRLTVV.

CDR3 coding DNA: TGCGCCAGCAGCATGGACGCCCGGTTCTACGAGCAGTACTTC. It translates to CASSMDARFYEQYF. V usage is TRBV5-1 and J usage is TRBJ2-7; D unresolved. CDR3 size: 14 residues. V lost 4 bases and J 3 bases, leaving 14 bases between the germline ends. From germline, CDR1 is SGHRS and CDR2 YFSETQ.

This clonotype was recorded at least ten times. The J gene is TRBJ2-2, the V gene TRBV21-1; TRBD2, the D gene given by the table, was not confirmed from the DNA. TRBV21-1 is reported as a pseudogene. CDR3 length equals 18 residues. For the CDR3, the DNA is TGTGCCAGCAGCACCGGACTAGCGGGGGATATTTGCACCGGGGAGCTGTTTTTT. Protein sequence: CASSTGLAGDICTGELFF.

By frequency in the sample, this clonotype is medium-sized. The rearrangement joins TRBV24-1 to TRBJ1-1, with D possibly TRBD1 on 5 matching bases. The germline gives CDR1 KGHDR, CDR2 SFDVKD. Between the trimmed V and J ends, which lost 1 base and 8 bases, there was a span of 7 bases. The CDR3 has 12 residues. The CDR3 DNA reads as TGTGCCACCAGTGATTTCGGGGGGGAAGCTTTCTTT. It yields the protein CATSDFGGEAFF.

The J gene is TRBJ1-1, the V gene TRBV12-3 or TRBV12-4, with D perhaps matching TRBD1 (5 bases). CDR3 length: 13 amino acids. V was shortened by 3 bases and J by 4 bases, with 9 bases between the two germline ends. The CDR3 bases are TGTGCCAGCAGTTTTGCAGGGCGCACTGAAGCTTTCTTT. Protein product: CASSFAGRTEAFF.

This clonotype has a single count. The genes are TRBV7-9 and TRBJ1-1; 7 bases align to TRBD1. Germline assignment: CDR1 SEHNR and CDR2 FQNEAQ (reference sequence). V was clipped by 10 bases and J by 6 bases; unmatched bases: 11. The CDR3 extends over 13 amino acids. The CDR3 here is CATRGVSDSEAFF. The CDR3 nucleotides read TGTGCCACCAGGGGGGTAAGCGACTCTGAAGCTTTCTTT.

In this sample, this clonotype turned up many times. V gene TRBV4-2 combines with J gene TRBJ2-5, with D perhaps TRBD2 (5 bases). Germline loops: CDR1 LGHNA, CDR2 YNFKEQ. V gave up 0 bases and J gave up 4 bases, with 12 bases separating them. The CDR3 is 15 amino acids. DNA of the CDR3: TGTGCCAGCAGCCAAGATCCACGGGGTTCAGAGACCCAGTACTTC. This gives the protein CASSQDPRGSETQYF.

The table lists this clonotype with a few counts. J is TRBJ2-1 and V is TRBV29-1, with TRBD2 matching over 8 bases. Germline-derived CDR1 and CDR2 are SQVTM and ANQGSEA. This CDR3 contains 14 residues. V lost 4 bases and J lost 3; bases outside the gene matches: 5. CDR3 DNA: TGCAGCGTTGTATTCCTAGCGGGCTACAATGAGCAGTTCTTC. This gives the protein CSVVFLAGYNEQFF.

V and J are TRBV10-3 and TRBJ1-1; a possible D gene is TRBD1 (5 bases). V shed 8 bases and J shed 1 base, with 8 bases lying between them. Germline values: CDR1 ENHRY, CDR2 SYGVKD. This CDR3 contains 12 residues. The CDR3 bases are TGTGCCATCCAGGGCGGGAACACTGAAGCTTTCTTT. Protein sequence: CAIQGGNTEAFF.

This clonotype was detected many times. The V and J genes are TRBV28 and TRBJ1-1; 7 bases fit TRBD1. Germline V gene lookup returns CDR1 MDHEN and CDR2 SYDVKM. V was clipped by 5 bases and J by 4 bases; unmatched bases: 7. The CDR3 length is 14 residues. The CDR3 here is CASSGHGTATEAFF. In DNA form, the CDR3 reads TGTGCCAGCAGTGGGCATGGGACAGCCACTGAAGCTTTCTTT.